The 10 T cell receptor beta chains below come from one sample, sequenced in a study of T-cell memory formation after mild COVID-19. MiXCR was run by TCRdb on the 5' RACE reads, yielding one entry per CDR3 protein. The data show approximately 400,000 distinct CDR3 sequences, about a sixth seen once. The sequenced sample was PBMCs or a T cell subset sorted from them (not recorded which). These receptors originate from a man aged 18 to 29 who had mild COVID-19 (a few samples of this study predate the infection). Cell type and time point are not known.

This clonotype was seen more than once but under ten times. The V and J genes are TRBV29-1 and TRBJ2-7, with a weak D call TRBD2 (5 bases). The CDR3 has 11 residues. The germline V and J ends were trimmed by 2 bases and 4 bases, with 6 bases remaining between them. The germline V gene encodes CDR1 SQVTM and CDR2 ANQGSEA. The CDR3, as DNA: TGCAGCGTTGAAAGCGGATACGAGCAGTACGTC. It encodes CSVESGYEQYV.

This clonotype was picked up a small number of times. The CDR3 DNA follows: TGCAGTGCTAGAGATCGGCAGTCGTCGGGGGGCGGCCATGGCTACACCTTC. This encodes CSARDRQSSGGGHGYTF. V is TRBV20-1 and J is TRBJ1-2; TRBD1 is a possible D gene (6 bases). Looked up from germline, CDR1 is DFQATT and CDR2 is SNEGSKA (reference sequence). The V and J ends lost 0 bases and 6 bases respectively, with 23 bases between them. The CDR3 is 17 amino acids.

J is TRBJ2-4 and V is TRBV29-1; D is undetermined. CDR3 size: 11 residues. Germline V gene lookup returns CDR1 SQVTM and CDR2 ANQGSEA. Between the trimmed V and J ends, which lost 4 bases and 8 bases, there was a span of 9 bases. CDR3 region: CSVADTDIQYF. The DNA for the CDR3 is TGCAGCGTTGCCGACACGGACATTCAGTACTTC. Full variable domain (outside the CDR3, taken from reference TRBV29-1 and TRBJ2-4): SAVISQKPSRDICQRGTSLTIQCQVDSQVTMMFWYRQQPGQSLTLIATANQGSEATYESGFVIDKFPISRPNLTFSTLTVSNMSPEDSSIYLCSVADTDIQYFGAGTRLSVL.

The rearrangement links TRBV3-1 to TRBJ2-1; D is unclear. CDR1 and CDR2 from the germline V gene are LGHDT and YNNKEL (reference sequence). The length of the CDR3 is 14 residues. Trimming removed 0 bases at V and 6 bases at J, with 9 bases between. The CDR3 nucleotides are TGTGCCAGCAGCCAAGATTACAGTTCCAATGAGCAGTTCTTC. Encoded protein: CASSQDYSSNEQFF.

This clonotype was counted between two and nine times. The genes are TRBV5-6 and TRBJ2-5, with D tentatively TRBD1 (6 bases). Germline V gives CDR1 SGHDT, CDR2 YYEEEE. V was shortened by 1 base and J by 0 bases, with 13 bases between the two germline ends. The CDR3 covers 16 residues. CDR3 protein: CASSLSRTAYQETQYF. CDR3 nucleotides: TGTGCCAGCAGCTTGTCACGGACAGCTTACCAAGAGACCCAGTACTTC.

The chain uses TRBV5-6 and TRBJ1-6; D is undetermined. This CDR3 is built from 17 residues. V lost 4 bases to trimming and J lost 8 bases, with 22 bases between them. CDR1 SGHDT and CDR2 YYEEEE come from the germline V gene. The CDR3 DNA reads as TGTGCCAGCAGCCCCCTTCGAGACGGGAAGATTGATTCACCCCTCCACTTT. Amino acids: CASSPLRDGKIDSPLHF.

In its sample, this clonotype was seen a few times. The CDR3 coding sequence is TGTGCCAGCAGTTTAGGGGACAGACTCTTGCAGCCCCAGCATTTT. Translation gives CASSLGDRLLQPQHF. V is TRBV12-3 or TRBV12-4 and J is TRBJ1-5, with 7 bases fitting TRBD1. The junction had 7 bases not matched to a gene; V was cut back by 1 base and J by 7 bases. This CDR3 region has 15 residues.

The chain recombines TRBV28 with TRBJ2-3; TRBD2 matches 8 bases. CDR3 size: 15 residues. Losses at the gene ends were 6 bases for V and 3 bases for J; bases not matched to a gene: 8. CDR1 and CDR2 (germline): MDHEN, SYDVKM. The CDR3 DNA reads TGTGCCAGCAGCCCCCGGGGCGGGGGGACAGATACGCAGTATTTT. Its translation: CASSPRGGGTDTQYF.

This clonotype has a count of ten or more. This chain links TRBV4-2 with TRBJ2-1; possibly TRBD1 or TRBD2 for D (5 bases each). Trimming stripped 4 bases from V and 7 bases from J, with 11 bases between. The CDR3 spans 13 residues. Germline CDR1 LGHNA, CDR2 YNFKEQ. The chain's CDR3 is CASSLGRKNEQFF. The CDR3 nucleotides read TGTGCCAGCAGCCTGGGACGGAAGAATGAGCAGTTCTTC.

The rearrangement uses TRBV4-1 and TRBJ2-4, with 7 bases that match TRBD1. The CDR3 loop spans 15 amino acids. Germline CDR1 and CDR2: MGHRA and YSYEKL. V lost 3 bases, J lost 9 bases, and 11 bases stayed unmatched. The CDR3 spells CASSQQARQGVIQYF. DNA of the CDR3: TGCGCCAGCAGCCAGCAAGCGCGGCAGGGGGTCATTCAGTACTTC.